The text below deals with one T cell receptor beta chain. The antigen is undetermined. This record belongs to a study of response to subunit inactivated influenza vaccine. Study observations and caveats: Authors suggested each seasonal flu vaccination may recruit only limited numbers of new T cells.

A single record per CDR3 protein comes from TCRdb applying MiXCR to the RT-PCR reads. The sample records hundreds of thousands of distinct CDR3 sequences, about 20% being singletons. The CDR3 contains 16 residues. Deletions cut 6 bases from V and 3 bases from J, with 15 bases between. This receptor was obtained from a man aged 50 to 69 who received an inactivated influenza vaccine. Sequenced material: PBMCs from blood, taken approximately 22 months after vaccination. V is TRBV12-3 or TRBV12-4 and J is TRBJ2-6; TRBD1 is a possible D gene (6 bases). The DNA for the CDR3 is TGTGCCAGCAGCCTCACAGGGTTAGGTGGGGCCAACGTCCTGACTTTC. Amino acids: CASSLTGLGGANVLTF.